This TCR beta chain was recovered during a study of T-cell memory formation after mild COVID-19. This CDR3 contains 12 residues. Germline CDR1 and CDR2: SGHRS and YFSETQ. V was cut by 0 bases and J by 7 bases, with 7 bases left in between. TCRdb independently ran MiXCR on the 5' RACE reads; one entry per CDR3 protein. Of about 560,000 distinct CDR3 sequences detected, 20% to 25% appear once; the ten largest clones hold under 8.5%. A remark on this clonotype: Antigen: not known.

Study-level results: A second wave of clones peaked on day 37, and their SARS-CoV-2 specificity went unconfirmed. The finding that pre-infection memory included some responding clones suggested that cross-reactive memory joined.

The specimen was PBMCs or a T cell subset sorted from them (not recorded which). This receptor was identified in an adult woman who had mild COVID-19 (a few samples of this study predate the infection). Cell type and time point are not known. The chain is built from TRBV5-1 and TRBJ1-2; D unclear. This CDR3 reads CASSLANGGYTF. CDR3 DNA: TGCGCCAGCAGCTTGGCCAACGGTGGCTACACCTTC.